This T cell receptor beta chain is from a study of OX40 agonist ivuxolimab in advanced cancers. Study as a whole: Dose-escalation patients were diagnosed with hepatocellular carcinoma, melanoma, renal cell cancer or head and neck cancer.

Profiled with immunoSEQ multiplex PCR; TCRdb holds only in-frame clones, not every one. The sample contains about 43,000 clones, approximately 83% of which appear only once. The CDR3 contains 13 residues. CDR1 is SGDLS, CDR2 YYNGEE, per germline. Germline trimming cut 3 bases from V and 7 bases from J; bases unmatched to any gene: 6. J is TRBJ2-5 and V is TRBV9, with 7 positions matching TRBD2. This sequence originates from an adult with an advanced solid tumor such as melanoma, head and neck, liver or kidney cancer. The specimen was CD4+ or CD8+ T cells sorted from blood, collected in a trial of the OX40 agonist ivuxolimab. The chain's CDR3 is CASSGGEGRTQYF. The CDR3 nucleotides read TGTGCCAGCAGCGGTGGGGAGGGGAGGACCCAGTACTTC.